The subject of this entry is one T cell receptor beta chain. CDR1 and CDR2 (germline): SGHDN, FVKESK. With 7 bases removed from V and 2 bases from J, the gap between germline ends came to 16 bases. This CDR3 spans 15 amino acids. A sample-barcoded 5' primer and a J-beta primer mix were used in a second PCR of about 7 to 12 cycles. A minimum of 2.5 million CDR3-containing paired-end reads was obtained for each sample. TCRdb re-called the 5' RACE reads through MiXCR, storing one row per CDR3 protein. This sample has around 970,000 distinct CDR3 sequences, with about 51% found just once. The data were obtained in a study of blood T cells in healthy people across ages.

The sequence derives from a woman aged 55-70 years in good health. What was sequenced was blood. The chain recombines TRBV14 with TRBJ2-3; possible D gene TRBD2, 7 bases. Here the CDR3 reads CASNPRGAYTDTQYF. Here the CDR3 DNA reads TGTGCCAGCAACCCACGGGGGGCCTACACAGATACGCAGTATTTT. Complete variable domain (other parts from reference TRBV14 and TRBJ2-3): EAGVTQFPSHSVIEKGQTVTLRCDPISGHDNLYWYRRVMGKEIKFLLHFVKESKQDESGMPNNRFLAERTGGTYSTLKVQPAELEDSGVYFCASNPRGAYTDTQYFGPGTRLTVL.